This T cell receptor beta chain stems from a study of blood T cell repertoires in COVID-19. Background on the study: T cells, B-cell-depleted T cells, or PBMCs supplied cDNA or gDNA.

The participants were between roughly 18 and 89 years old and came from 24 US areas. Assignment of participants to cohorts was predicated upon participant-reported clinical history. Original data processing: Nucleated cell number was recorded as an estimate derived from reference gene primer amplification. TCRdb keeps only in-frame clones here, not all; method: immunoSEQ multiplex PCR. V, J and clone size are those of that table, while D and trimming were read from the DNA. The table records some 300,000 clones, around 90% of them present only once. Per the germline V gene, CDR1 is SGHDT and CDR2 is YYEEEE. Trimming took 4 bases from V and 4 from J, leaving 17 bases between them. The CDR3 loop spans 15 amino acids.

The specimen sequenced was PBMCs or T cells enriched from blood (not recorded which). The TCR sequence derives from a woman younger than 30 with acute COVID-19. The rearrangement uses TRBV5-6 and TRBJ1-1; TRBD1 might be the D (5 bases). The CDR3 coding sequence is TGTGCCAGCAGCCCCGTCGGCAGGGCTGTCACTGAAGCTTTCTTT. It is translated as CASSPVGRAVTEAFF.